The 24 T cell receptor beta chains listed next were all sequenced from one sample in a study of response to subunit inactivated influenza vaccine. TCRdb re-analysed the RT-PCR reads in MiXCR, keeping a single row per CDR3 protein. The sample has about 650,000 distinct CDR3 sequences; 14% are singletons. The material sequenced was PBMCs from blood, taken less than 15 days before vaccination. The source of these receptors is a man in his fifties or sixties who received an inactivated influenza vaccine.

This clonotype was recorded a few times. This chain uses TRBV11-2 with TRBJ2-2; D is unresolved. The germline V and J ends were trimmed by 5 bases and 1 base, with 11 bases remaining between them. The germline CDR1 and CDR2 sequences are SGHAT and FQNNGV. CDR3 size: 15 residues. The CDR3 nucleotides are TGTGCCAGCAGCCCACGACGGATGAACACCGGGGAGCTGTTTTTT. As protein: CASSPRRMNTGELFF.

The sample holds a few counts of this clonotype. This chain connects TRBV5-1 to TRBJ2-3; weak D call: TRBD1 (6 bases). V shed 2 bases and J shed 0 bases, with 10 bases lying between them. This CDR3 has 15 amino acids. The germline gives CDR1 SGHRS, CDR2 YFSETQ. The CDR3 reads CASSFWDKSTDTQYF. CDR3 sequence (DNA): TGCGCCAGCAGCTTCTGGGACAAAAGCACAGATACGCAGTATTTT.

This clonotype appeared a few times. V usage is TRBV7-9 and J usage is TRBJ2-1, with TRBD2 matching over 9 bases. V gave up 5 bases and J gave up 7 bases; unmatched junction bases: 3. The CDR3 loop spans 13 amino acids. The germline gives CDR1 SEHNR, CDR2 FQNEAQ (reference sequence). CDR3 DNA sequence: TGTGCCAGCAGCGCGGGGGGGGCTAATGAGCAGTTCTTC. This codes for CASSAGGANEQFF.

This clonotype was seen at least ten times. The rearrangement joins TRBV28 to TRBJ2-7; 7 nucleotides line up with TRBD1. The CDR3 spans 12 residues. After removal of 5 bases from V and 7 bases from J, the junction contained 5 bases not matched to a gene. CDR1 is MDHEN and CDR2 is SYDVKM in the germline V gene. The DNA for the CDR3 is TGTGCCAGCAGTCCGACAGGGCTTGAGCAGTACTTC. Protein product: CASSPTGLEQYF.

The gene calls are TRBV15 and TRBJ1-5, with TRBD1 as a possible D gene (5 bases). CDR3 length: 18 residues. Germline assignment: CDR1 LNHNV and CDR2 YYDKDF (reference sequence). V dropped 1 base and J dropped 2 bases, with 18 bases sitting between them. The CDR3: CATSRAIQAPGGNQPQHF. CDR3 bases: TGTGCCACCAGCAGAGCCATACAGGCTCCGGGTGGCAATCAGCCCCAGCATTTT.

This chain links TRBV5-1 with TRBJ2-5, with a weak D call TRBD2 (6 bases). Germline V gene data show CDR1 as SGHRS and CDR2 as YFSETQ. V was trimmed by 0 bases and J by 2 bases, leaving 17 bases between them. The CDR3 is 17 residues long. In DNA, the CDR3 is TGCGCCAGCAGCTTGGGCGCCGGGGGAAAAGGGCAAGAGACCCAGTACTTC. Its translation is CASSLGAGGKGQETQYF.

There are a few counts of this clonotype. The CDR3 spells CSARADSFDTEAFF. The CDR3 region has the DNA TGCAGTGCTAGGGCGGACAGTTTTGACACTGAAGCTTTCTTT. The genes are TRBV20-1 and TRBJ1-1; maybe TRBD1 (6 bases). Looked up from germline, CDR1 is DFQATT and CDR2 is SNEGSKA (reference sequence). V gave up 3 bases and J gave up 3 bases, with 14 bases separating them. The CDR3 length is 14 residues.

The CDR3 sequence: CATSRDLPWDHYYNEQFF. Here the CDR3 DNA reads TGTGCCACCAGCAGAGACCTACCATGGGACCACTACTACAATGAGCAGTTCTTC. This rearrangement joins TRBV15 to TRBJ2-1, with D perhaps assigned TRBD1 or TRBD2 (5 bases each). Germline V gene lookup returns CDR1 LNHNV and CDR2 YYDKDF (reference sequence). V shed 0 bases and J shed 3 bases, with 18 bases lying between them. The CDR3 runs to 18 residues.

The rearrangement links TRBV27 to TRBJ2-7; D possibly uses TRBD1 or TRBD2 (7 bases each). V was trimmed by 1 base and J by 6 bases, leaving 16 bases between them. CDR1 is MNHEY and CDR2 is SMNVEV in the germline V gene (reference sequence). This CDR3 has 15 amino acids. The DNA for the CDR3 is TGTGCCAGCAGTTTATTGGGAGGGGGCGCGGCCGAGCAGTACTTC. This gives the protein CASSLLGGGAAEQYF.

At least ten counts were recorded for this clonotype. This chain uses TRBV12-3 or TRBV12-4 with TRBJ1-2; TRBD1 is a possible D gene (5 bases). CDR3 length equals 14 residues. V lost 4 bases and J lost 6, with 15 bases in between. CDR3 DNA: TGTGCCAGCAGTTATTTCCAGGGAGTACATGGCTACACCTTC. Translated, it gives CASSYFQGVHGYTF.

This chain connects TRBV4-3 to TRBJ2-2; D is undetermined. This CDR3 is 13 amino acids long. V was shortened by 1 base and J by 8 bases, with 8 bases between the two germline ends. Germline V gene data show CDR1 as LGHNA and CDR2 as YSLEER. The CDR3 sequence: CASSQVHGGELFF. CDR3 DNA sequence: TGCGCCAGCAGCCAAGTTCACGGAGGGGAGCTGTTTTTT.

This clonotype has a handful of counts. This chain uses TRBV19 with TRBJ2-7; 9 bases map to TRBD1. V gave up 3 bases and J gave up 5 bases; unmatched junction bases: 5. Germline CDR1 and CDR2: LNHDA and SQIVND (reference sequence). This CDR3 spans 14 amino acids. CDR3 in DNA: TGTGCCAGTAGTATGGGACAGGGCGGCCACGAGCAGTACTTC. Translation: CASSMGQGGHEQYF.

V gene TRBV15 combines with J gene TRBJ2-1; TRBD2 might be the D (6 bases). The CDR3 has 16 residues. V was pared by 0 bases and J by 0 bases, with 9 bases between. Germline lookup yields CDR1 LNHNV and CDR2 YYDKDF (reference sequence). CDR3: CATSREGGSSYNEQFF. DNA of the CDR3: TGTGCCACCAGCAGAGAGGGGGGAAGCTCCTACAATGAGCAGTTCTTC.

The sample holds a few counts of this clonotype. This sequence joins TRBV20-1 and TRBJ1-2, with 11 bases matching TRBD1. Trimming removed 5 bases from V and 3 bases from J; junction bases left unmatched: 5. From germline, CDR1 is DFQATT and CDR2 SNEGSKA (reference sequence). The CDR3 runs to 14 residues. The DNA for the CDR3 is TGCAGTGCTTGGACAGGGGGCTGGGACTATGGCTACACCTTC. It is translated as CSAWTGGWDYGYTF.

Here the CDR3 DNA reads TGTGCCAGCAGCATCCTAGCGATTTCCTACGAGCAGTACTTC. Protein product: CASSILAISYEQYF. V and J are TRBV5-6 and TRBJ2-7, with a possible D match to TRBD2 (6 bases). This CDR3 comprises 14 residues. The V gene lost 4 bases and the J gene lost 1 base, with 12 bases spanning the gap. Germline V gene lookup returns CDR1 SGHDT and CDR2 YYEEEE.

This chain uses TRBV20-1 with TRBJ2-4, with TRBD2 identical over 12 bases. This CDR3 is built from 16 residues. V dropped 3 bases and J dropped 2; count of bases not matched to a gene: 5. Germline V lookup: CDR1 DFQATT, CDR2 SNEGSKA (reference sequence). The CDR3 DNA sequence: TGCAGTGCTAGTCGACTAGCGGGAGTTTCCAAAAACATTCAGTACTTC. Residues: CSASRLAGVSKNIQYF.

The chain joins TRBV2 to TRBJ2-5, with 9 positions matching TRBD2. This CDR3 contains 17 residues. Germline CDR1 reads SNHLY; CDR2 reads FYNNEI. With 4 bases clipped from V and 5 bases from J, the junction kept 14 bases outside the gene matches. The chain's CDR3 is CASSAPLAGTEGETQYF. The DNA of the CDR3 is TGTGCCAGCAGTGCCCCCCTAGCGGGGACCGAAGGGGAGACCCAGTACTTC.

This clonotype has ten or more counts. The chain is built from TRBV5-1 and TRBJ2-7; 8 bases map to TRBD1. In germline, CDR1 is SGHRS, CDR2 YFSETQ. J lost 5 bases, V lost 2 bases, and 6 bases had no gene match. The CDR3 runs to 14 residues. The CDR3 sequence: CASSLGQGFHEQYF. CDR3 in DNA: TGCGCCAGCAGCTTAGGACAGGGTTTCCACGAGCAGTACTTC. The full variable domain, its missing parts supplied by reference TRBV5-1 and TRBJ2-7, is KAGVTQTPRYLIKTRGQQVTLSCSPISGHRSVSWYQQTPGQGLQFLFEYFSETQRNKGNFPGRFSGRQFSNSRSEMNVSTLELGDSALYLCASSLGQGFHEQYFGPGTRLTVT.

This clonotype was seen only a few times. The rearrangement joins TRBV21-1 to TRBJ2-2. TRBV21-1 is a recognized pseudogene. The CDR3 covers 13 residues. The CDR3 spells CASSKVGTGELFF. The DNA for the CDR3 is TGTGCCAGCAGCAAAGTTGGCACCGGGGAGCTGTTTTTT.

The genes are TRBV24-1 and TRBJ1-2; 7 bases line up with TRBD1. Germline CDR1 KGHDR, CDR2 SFDVKD. Trimming removed 3 bases from V and 3 bases from J; junction bases left unmatched: 3. The CDR3 is made up of 14 amino acids. CDR3 in amino acids: CATSDGQADYGYTF. The CDR3 DNA reads as TGTGCCACCAGTGATGGACAGGCAGACTATGGCTACACCTTC.

The V gene is TRBV30, the J gene TRBJ2-3, with D possibly TRBD2 on 5 matching bases. The V gene's germline CDR1 is GTSNPN and CDR2 SVGIG (reference sequence). CDR3 length equals 15 residues. V was pared by 0 bases and J by 0 bases, with 10 bases between. CDR3 DNA: TGTGCCTGGAGTGTGAAGTTAGCGAGCACAGATACGCAGTATTTT. It translates to CAWSVKLASTDTQYF.

There are many counts of this clonotype. Written as DNA, the CDR3 is TGTGCCAGCAGTCCCCGAACAGGGACCGGGGAGCTGTTTTTT. This sequence encodes CASSPRTGTGELFF. The rearrangement joins TRBV12-3 or TRBV12-4 to TRBJ2-2; D may be TRBD1 (6 bases). The CDR3 spans 14 residues. V lost 5 bases and J 5 bases, leaving 12 bases between the germline ends.

The chain has TRBV7-9 and TRBJ2-1; D gene unclear. Germline assignment: CDR1 SEHNR and CDR2 FQNEAQ (reference sequence). The CDR3 covers 16 residues. With 0 bases removed from V and 0 bases from J, the gap between germline ends came to 9 bases. The CDR3 here is CASSLAGFGSYNEQFF. The CDR3 DNA follows: TGTGCCAGCAGCTTAGCTGGGTTCGGCTCCTACAATGAGCAGTTCTTC.

The chain uses TRBV6-2 or TRBV6-3 and TRBJ2-7; 10 bases agree with TRBD2. The trim removed 2 bases at V and 6 bases at J, leaving 19 bases unmatched. Germline lookup yields CDR1 MNHEY and CDR2 SVGEGT. The CDR3 loop spans 19 amino acids. In DNA form, the CDR3 reads TGTGCCAGCAGTTACGAGTCCTTCGTGCTAGCGGGAGACTGGCGCGAGCAGTACTTC. It yields the protein CASSYESFVLAGDWREQYF.